The next 23 T cell receptor beta chains were all read from a single sample in a study of patients and donors after allogeneic stem cell transplantation. MiXCR was run by TCRdb on the RT-PCR reads, yielding one entry per CDR3 protein. Here the sample spans roughly 940,000 distinct CDR3 sequences, under 20% being singletons. Sample: blood, either unsorted or a sorted T cell fraction (not recorded which). Receptors originate from a human donor who was either an allogeneic HSCT recipient or a stem cell or donor lymphocyte infusion donor (not recorded which). It is not recorded whose cells these are; they may come from a transplant donor.

This clonotype was recorded a few times. V usage is TRBV27 and J usage is TRBJ2-2; 11 nucleotides align to TRBD1. Germline CDR1 is MNHEY and CDR2 is SMNVEV (reference sequence). Trimming at V came to 2 bases and at J to 0 bases, leaving 2 bases not matched to a gene. The CDR3 length is 17 residues. CDR3 coding DNA: TGTGCCAGCAGTTTAGGGACAGGGGGTACGAACACCGGGGAGCTGTTTTTT. Its translation: CASSLGTGGTNTGELFF.

Remarks on this clonotype: A much larger clonotype is one base distant, so this may be a read error. The chain couples TRBV12-3 or TRBV12-4 to TRBJ2-3; tentatively, D is TRBD1 (5 bases). The CDR3 runs to 11 residues. V lost 11 bases and J 15 bases, leaving 21 bases between the germline ends. CDR3 sequence reads: CAGTLGQHGYF. CDR3 nucleotide sequence: TGTGCCGGCACCTTGGGGCAACACGGCTATTTT.

The chain is built from TRBV3-1 and TRBJ1-4, with TRBD1 identical over 9 bases. The CDR3 sequence is 16 residues long. Germline-derived CDR1 and CDR2 are LGHDT and YNNKEL (reference sequence). J was trimmed by 3 bases and V by 4 bases; bases with no gene match: 6. DNA of the CDR3: TGTGCCAGCAGCCGGACAGGGGAGGGGGCTAATGAAAAACTGTTTTTT. Protein: CASSRTGEGANEKLFF. Full variable domain (missing parts from reference TRBV3-1 and TRBJ1-4): DTAVSQTPKYLVTQMGNDKSIKCEQNLGHDTMYWYKQDSKKFLKIMFSYNNKELIINETVPNRFSPKSPDKAHLNLHINSLELGDSAVYFCASSRTGEGANEKLFFGSGTQLSVL.

This clonotype was found a few times. The V call is TRBV12-3 or TRBV12-4, the J call TRBJ2-1; 11 positions agree with TRBD2. This CDR3 has 17 residues. With 2 bases clipped from V and 3 bases from J, the junction kept 6 bases outside the gene matches. CDR3 DNA sequence: TGTGCCAGCAGTTTACAGACTAGCGGGGTTATCTACAATGAGCAGTTCTTC. This translates into CASSLQTSGVIYNEQFF.

The chain combines TRBV20-1 with TRBJ1-2; 7 bases match TRBD1. Germline CDR1 and CDR2: DFQATT and SNEGSKA (reference sequence). V was pared by 4 bases and J by 4 bases, with 3 bases of the junction left unmatched. The CDR3 length is 12 residues. Here the CDR3 reads CSAKTGTYGYTF. The CDR3 nucleotides are TGCAGTGCTAAGACAGGGACCTATGGCTACACCTTC.

This clonotype was seen only a few times. The chain has TRBV5-1 and TRBJ2-7, with 7 bases matching TRBD1. Looked up from germline, CDR1 is SGHRS and CDR2 is YFSETQ. The CDR3 sequence is 13 residues long. With V trimmed by 3 bases and J by 6 bases, 6 bases remained unmatched. CDR3 in amino acids: CASSSMTGSEQYF. Written as DNA, the CDR3 is TGCGCCAGCAGCTCGATGACAGGGAGCGAGCAGTACTTC.

The chain combines TRBV12-3 or TRBV12-4 with TRBJ2-3, with a tentative D call TRBD2 (7 bases). The V and J ends lost 2 bases and 1 base respectively, with 16 bases between them. The CDR3 sequence is 17 residues long. CDR3 bases: TGTGCCAGCAGTTTACGTGGGCGGGGGCCGCGCACAGATACGCAGTATTTT. This translates into CASSLRGRGPRTDTQYF.

The rearrangement links TRBV28 to TRBJ2-2; 9 nucleotides match TRBD1. The CDR3 totals 14 residues. V dropped 8 bases and J dropped 7; count of bases not matched to a gene: 8. CDR1 and CDR2 (germline): MDHEN, SYDVKM. CDR3 sequence: CASRRDRDGGELFF. CDR3 DNA sequence: TGTGCCAGCCGCCGGGACAGGGACGGCGGGGAGCTGTTTTTT.

This clonotype was counted between two and nine times. The V gene is TRBV7-2, the J gene TRBJ1-2; D ambiguous. The germline V and J ends were trimmed by 3 bases and 6 bases, with 17 bases remaining between them. Germline values: CDR1 SGHTA, CDR2 FQGNSA. The CDR3 is 15 amino acids. CDR3 loop: CASSFGSRKPDGYTF. CDR3 DNA: TGTGCCAGCAGCTTTGGGTCGCGTAAGCCAGATGGCTACACCTTC.

J is TRBJ2-7 and V is TRBV7-3; D remains ambiguous. The CDR3 is 13 amino acids. V dropped 4 bases and J dropped 3 bases, with 10 bases sitting between them. The germline gives CDR1 SGHTA, CDR2 FQGTGA. CDR3: CASSYGRNYEQYF. As DNA, the CDR3 is TGTGCCAGCAGCTATGGACGCAACTACGAGCAGTACTTC.

The chain recombines TRBV5-1 with TRBJ2-2; 9 bases match TRBD2. The trim removed 0 bases at V and 0 bases at J, leaving 0 bases unmatched. The V gene's germline CDR1 is SGHRS and CDR2 YFSETQ. The CDR3 covers 16 residues. The CDR3 loop is CASSLERGANTGELFF. The CDR3 bases are TGCGCCAGCAGCTTGGAGCGGGGGGCGAACACCGGGGAGCTGTTTTTT.

This clonotype appeared a single time. The chain recombines TRBV2 with TRBJ2-7; the match to TRBD2 covers 10 bases. Germline V CDR1 and CDR2: SNHLY, FYNNEI. Trimming cost V 8 bases and J 0 bases; bases outside gene matches: 10. The CDR3 runs to 16 residues. The CDR3 bases are TGTGCCAGCTCTTTACAAGCGGGGGGGTTCTCCTACGAGCAGTACTTC. Protein sequence: CASSLQAGGFSYEQYF.

The J gene is TRBJ2-1, the V gene TRBV6-5, with D tentatively TRBD1 (5 bases). The length of the CDR3 is 14 residues. V lost 2 bases and J lost 8, with 13 bases in between. Germline V gene data show CDR1 as MNHEY and CDR2 as SVGAGI. CDR3 in DNA: TGTGCCAGCAGTTACGTGGGGCGCCGGGATGAGCAGTTCTTC. Protein product: CASSYVGRRDEQFF.

The table lists this clonotype with many counts. V usage is TRBV12-3 or TRBV12-4 and J usage is TRBJ2-1; D is unresolved. Trimming left V 5 bases short and J 8 bases short, with 19 bases between. This CDR3 is built from 15 residues. CDR3 region: CASSHGPYAFDEQFF. The CDR3 DNA is TGTGCCAGCAGTCACGGGCCATATGCCTTCGATGAGCAGTTCTTC.

The V call is TRBV20-1, the J call TRBJ2-3; tentatively, D is TRBD1 or TRBD2 (6 bases each). Germline V gene data show CDR1 as DFQATT and CDR2 as SNEGSKA (reference sequence). The V and J ends lost 7 bases and 6 bases respectively, with 20 bases between them. The CDR3 runs to 14 residues. The CDR3 region has the DNA TGCAGTGTCCCAAGGGGGGCCACTCAGGATACGCAGTATTTT. Amino acids: CSVPRGATQDTQYF.

The chain combines TRBV29-1 with TRBJ2-2; TRBD1 matches 8 bases. The V gene end was trimmed by 7 bases and the J gene end by 4 bases; junction bases not matched to a gene: 2. CDR3 size: 12 residues. Per the germline V gene, CDR1 is SQVTM and CDR2 is ANQGSEA. The CDR3 protein is CSGTGPTGELFF. The CDR3 nucleotides read TGCAGCGGGACAGGGCCCACCGGGGAGCTGTTTTTT.

This chain connects TRBV15 to TRBJ2-3, with 9 positions matching TRBD2. V was pared by 0 bases and J by 1 base, with 5 bases of the junction left unmatched. Germline lookup yields CDR1 LNHNV and CDR2 YYDKDF (reference sequence). The CDR3 is 17 residues long. CDR3 in amino acids: CATSRDYPSGGTDTQYF. Written as DNA, the CDR3 is TGTGCCACCAGCAGAGATTACCCTAGCGGGGGCACAGATACGCAGTATTTT.

The rearrangement uses TRBV20-1 and TRBJ1-4; D is perhaps TRBD1 (6 bases). V gave up 4 bases and J gave up 0 bases, with 9 bases separating them. Germline CDR1 and CDR2: DFQATT and SNEGSKA (reference sequence). The CDR3 is 14 residues long. CDR3 region: CSATGHATNEKLFF. CDR3 coding DNA: TGCAGTGCTACGGGACACGCAACTAATGAAAAACTGTTTTTT.

V usage is TRBV10-3 and J usage is TRBJ2-6; D possibly uses TRBD1 or TRBD2 (5 bases each). Germline values: CDR1 ENHRY, CDR2 SYGVKD. Trimming took 6 bases from V and 0 from J, leaving 9 bases between them. This CDR3 spans 15 amino acids. CDR3 DNA: TGTGCCATCAGCTCGGGGCTCTCTGGGGCCAACGTCCTGACTTTC. Protein product: CAISSGLSGANVLTF.

The gene calls are TRBV6-2 or TRBV6-3 and TRBJ2-7, with TRBD2 as a possible D gene (6 bases). This CDR3 region has 15 residues. V lost 2 bases and J lost 3, with 14 bases in between. Per germline, CDR1 MNHEY and CDR2 SVGEGT. CDR3 protein: CASSYRLTRDYEQYF. CDR3 coding DNA: TGTGCCAGCAGTTACCGGCTGACGCGGGACTACGAGCAGTACTTC.

This clonotype showed up just a few times. The V call is TRBV7-9, the J call TRBJ1-1, with D unresolved. The CDR3 loop spans 12 amino acids. CDR1 and CDR2 from the germline V gene are SEHNR and FQNEAQ (reference sequence). V lost 10 bases and J 1 base, leaving 10 bases between the germline ends. CDR3 amino acids: CANGPSNTEAFF. CDR3 nucleotides: TGTGCCAACGGACCGTCGAACACTGAAGCTTTCTTT.

The chain recombines TRBV9 with TRBJ2-2, with 9 bases identical to TRBD2. Per germline, CDR1 SGDLS and CDR2 YYNGEE. After removal of 3 bases from V and 6 bases from J, the junction contained 6 bases not matched to a gene. The CDR3 is 15 amino acids. The CDR3 is CASSAGTSNPGELFF. The CDR3 bases are TGTGCCAGCAGCGCCGGGACTAGCAACCCCGGGGAGCTGTTTTTT.

This clonotype turned up a few times. The chain combines TRBV27 with TRBJ2-2, with TRBD1 identical over 8 bases. The V and J ends lost 4 bases and 0 bases, in that order; junction bases with no gene match: 16. Germline assignment: CDR1 MNHEY and CDR2 SMNVEV (reference sequence). The CDR3 is 20 amino acids. The CDR3 bases are TGTGCCAGCAGTTCTAGGGGGGACAGGTCCCGACGCGCGAACACCGGGGAGCTGTTTTTT. This translates into CASSSRGDRSRRANTGELFF.